The sequence of this T cell receptor (beta chain) was determined in a study of shared clonotypes between healthy human individuals. Study-level information: Plates per donor: three CD4 naive, three CD4 memory, two CD8 naive, one CD8 memory. Study-level findings and limits: A handful of donors shared 5% to 5.5% of their naive CD4 clonotypes. Clonotypes not shared had lower generation probabilities than those common to all four donors.

This clone showed up just once. The antigen remains unidentified. Method: immunoSEQ multiplex PCR; TCRdb's copy keeps in-frame clones and lacks some. The table lists about 2.4 million clones, around nine tenths of them singletons. The CDR3 length is 13 residues. V gave up 3 bases and J gave up 2 bases, with 7 bases separating them. Germline V gives CDR1 SGHTA, CDR2 FQGNSA. This receptor was identified in a man younger than 35 in good health. V usage is TRBV7-2 and J usage is TRBJ2-5; D ambiguous. The sequenced sample consisted of naive CD4+ T cells sorted from blood. This sample's subset: CD45RA+ positively selected. In DNA, the CDR3 is TGTGCCAGCAGCTTCGCCGGACAAGAGACCCAGTACTTC. Translating it yields CASSFAGQETQYF.